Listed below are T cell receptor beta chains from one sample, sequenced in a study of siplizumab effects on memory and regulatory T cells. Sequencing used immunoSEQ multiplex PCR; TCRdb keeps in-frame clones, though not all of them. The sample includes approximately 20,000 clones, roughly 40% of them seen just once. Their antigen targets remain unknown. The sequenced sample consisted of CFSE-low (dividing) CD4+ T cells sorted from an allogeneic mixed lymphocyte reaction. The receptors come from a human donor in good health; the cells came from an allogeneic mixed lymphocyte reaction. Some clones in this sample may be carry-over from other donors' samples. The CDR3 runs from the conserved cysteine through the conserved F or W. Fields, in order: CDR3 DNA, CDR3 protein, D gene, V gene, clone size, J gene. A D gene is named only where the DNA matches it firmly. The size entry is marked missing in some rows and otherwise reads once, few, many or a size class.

CDR3nt: TGTGCCAGCAGGCGCTTATACACGAACACTGAAGCTTTCTTT
CDR3aa: CASRRLYTNTEAFF
d_gene: NA
v_gene: TRBV2
abundance: few
j_gene: TRBJ1-1

CDR3nt: TGTGCCAGCAGCGAGGGAGGGGGTGCCGTGTATGGCTACACCTTC
CDR3aa: CASSEGGGAVYGYTF
d_gene: NA
v_gene: TRBV7-9
abundance: many
j_gene: TRBJ1-2

CDR3nt: TGTGCCAGCAGCTTAGCGGGGGGACTGGCGGTCACCGGGGAGCTGTTTTTT
CDR3aa: CASSLAGGLAVTGELFF
d_gene: NA
v_gene: TRBV7-6
abundance: NA
j_gene: TRBJ2-2

CDR3nt: TGCGCCAGCAGCTTGGACCCAGCGGGGGGGTTTTACGAGCAGTACTTC
CDR3aa: CASSLDPAGGFYEQYF
d_gene: TRBD2
v_gene: TRBV5-1
abundance: few
j_gene: TRBJ2-7

CDR3nt: TGTGCCAGCTACTACGGAAATTCACCCCTCCACTTT
CDR3aa: CASYYGNSPLHF
d_gene: NA
v_gene: TRBV2
abundance: NA
j_gene: TRBJ1-6

CDR3nt: TGTGCCAGCAGCTTGGATGGGGGCTCTCAGCCCCAGCATTTT
CDR3aa: CASSLDGGSQPQHF
d_gene: NA
v_gene: TRBV5-5
abundance: NA
j_gene: TRBJ1-5

CDR3nt: TGCGCCAGCAGCTCTACAGGGGGGGACTCCTACGAGCAGTACTTC
CDR3aa: CASSSTGGDSYEQYF
d_gene: NA
v_gene: TRBV5-1
abundance: NA
j_gene: TRBJ2-7

CDR3nt: TGTGCCAGCTCACCCCAATTGGCGGGAGGCACAGATACGCAGTATTTT
CDR3aa: CASSPQLAGGTDTQYF
d_gene: TRBD2
v_gene: TRBV18
abundance: NA
j_gene: TRBJ2-3

CDR3nt: TGTGCCAGCTCGTACGACAGAGTCCAAGAGACCCAGTACTTC
CDR3aa: CASSYDRVQETQYF
d_gene: NA
v_gene: TRBV18
abundance: NA
j_gene: TRBJ2-5

CDR3nt: TGTGCCAGCTCACCTACAGGGGGCGACGAGCAGTACTTC
CDR3aa: CASSPTGGDEQYF
d_gene: TRBD1
v_gene: TRBV18
abundance: NA
j_gene: TRBJ2-7

CDR3nt: TGTGCCAGCAGCTTATTGGTTCTTAACTATGGCTACACCTTC
CDR3aa: CASSLLVLNYGYTF
d_gene: NA
v_gene: TRBV7-9
abundance: NA
j_gene: TRBJ1-2

CDR3nt: TGCAGCGTTGTAGCGGTAGGGGGGATAAACATTCAGTACTTC
CDR3aa: CSVVAVGGINIQYF
d_gene: NA
v_gene: TRBV29-1
abundance: NA
j_gene: TRBJ2-4

CDR3nt: TGTGCCAGCAGCTTCTACAGGGAAAAGCCCCAGCATTTT
CDR3aa: CASSFYREKPQHF
d_gene: NA
v_gene: TRBV5-4
abundance: medium-sized
j_gene: TRBJ1-5

CDR3nt: TGCGCCAGCAGCTTTACCCCGGACAGGGTCTATGGCTACACCTTC
CDR3aa: CASSFTPDRVYGYTF
d_gene: TRBD1
v_gene: TRBV4-1
abundance: few
j_gene: TRBJ1-2

CDR3nt: TGTGCCAGCGGATACAGGGGGCTAGGAAACACCATATATTTT
CDR3aa: CASGYRGLGNTIYF
d_gene: TRBD1
v_gene: TRBV6-5
abundance: medium-sized
j_gene: TRBJ1-3

CDR3nt: TGTGCCAGCAGCCATAGGTACACAGATACGCAGTATTTT
CDR3aa: CASSHRYTDTQYF
d_gene: NA
v_gene: TRBV7-9
abundance: few
j_gene: TRBJ2-3

CDR3nt: TGTGCCAGCAGTTACTCTCGACTAGCCGCCTACGAGCAGTACTTC
CDR3aa: CASSYSRLAAYEQYF
d_gene: TRBD2
v_gene: TRBV6-5
abundance: NA
j_gene: TRBJ2-7

CDR3nt: TGCGCCAGCAGCCGTAAACCGACAGGGGGCGTTGGCACTGAAGCTTTCTTT
CDR3aa: CASSRKPTGGVGTEAFF
d_gene: TRBD1
v_gene: TRBV5-1
abundance: NA
j_gene: TRBJ1-1

CDR3nt: TGTGCCAGCAGTAACGCAGGGGGCACTGAAGCTTTCTTT
CDR3aa: CASSNAGGTEAFF
d_gene: TRBD1
v_gene: TRBV5-6
abundance: NA
j_gene: TRBJ1-1

CDR3nt: TGTGCCAGCTATAACTTAGCGGGAGGTCGCGAGCAGTACTTC
CDR3aa: CASYNLAGGREQYF
d_gene: TRBD2
v_gene: TRBV6-6
abundance: NA
j_gene: TRBJ2-7

CDR3nt: TGTGCCAGCTCACCCGCGTGGCTCCGACTGACAGTTAACTATGGCTACACCTTC
CDR3aa: CASSPAWLRLTVNYGYTF
d_gene: NA
v_gene: TRBV18
abundance: NA
j_gene: TRBJ1-2

CDR3nt: TGTGCCAGCAGCTTAGGACCCCTTGCCACCGGGGAGCTGTTTTTT
CDR3aa: CASSLGPLATGELFF
d_gene: NA
v_gene: TRBV7-9
abundance: medium-sized
j_gene: TRBJ2-2

CDR3nt: TGTGCCAGTAGTATTCGTTGGGGAGAGCAGTTCTTC
CDR3aa: CASSIRWGEQFF
d_gene: NA
v_gene: TRBV19
abundance: few
j_gene: TRBJ2-1

CDR3nt: TGTGCCAGCTCACCAGGGGTAGGGAACCAAGAGACCCAGTACTTC
CDR3aa: CASSPGVGNQETQYF
d_gene: NA
v_gene: TRBV18
abundance: few
j_gene: TRBJ2-5

CDR3nt: TGTGCCAGCAGCCCGAGGGAGGGGCTCTATGGCTACACCTTC
CDR3aa: CASSPREGLYGYTF
d_gene: NA
v_gene: TRBV9
abundance: many
j_gene: TRBJ1-2

CDR3nt: TGTGCCAGCGGAATTCTAGCGAAGCAGTTCTTC
CDR3aa: CASGILAKQFF
d_gene: NA
v_gene: TRBV19
abundance: NA
j_gene: TRBJ2-1

CDR3nt: TGCGCCAGCAGGGGGGACAGGGTTTACACTGAAGCTTTCTTT
CDR3aa: CASRGDRVYTEAFF
d_gene: TRBD1
v_gene: TRBV4-1
abundance: NA
j_gene: TRBJ1-1

CDR3nt: TGTGCCAGCAGCTTAGAGGGAACACCTCCGACCGAGCAGTACTTC
CDR3aa: CASSLEGTPPTEQYF
d_gene: NA
v_gene: TRBV11-2
abundance: NA
j_gene: TRBJ2-7

CDR3nt: TGTGCCAGTAGTATTCCCCCCACAGATACGCAGTATTTT
CDR3aa: CASSIPPTDTQYF
d_gene: NA
v_gene: TRBV19
abundance: medium-sized
j_gene: TRBJ2-3

CDR3nt: TGTGCCAGCAGCGTAGTTGGGGGTCCCTACAATGAGCAGTTCTTC
CDR3aa: CASSVVGGPYNEQFF
d_gene: NA
v_gene: TRBV9
abundance: NA
j_gene: TRBJ2-1

CDR3nt: TGTGCCAGCAGCTCCTCGACAGCCCTAAAACTGTTTTTT
CDR3aa: CASSSSTALKLFF
d_gene: NA
v_gene: TRBV7-2
abundance: NA
j_gene: TRBJ1-4

CDR3nt: TGTGCCAGCAGCTTGACAGGGGGCATCTTTGGCTACACCTTC
CDR3aa: CASSLTGGIFGYTF
d_gene: TRBD1
v_gene: TRBV7-8
abundance: NA
j_gene: TRBJ1-2

CDR3nt: TGTGCCAGCAGAGGGGCGGGGTACAATGAGCAGTTCTTC
CDR3aa: CASRGAGYNEQFF
d_gene: NA
v_gene: TRBV6-6
abundance: many
j_gene: TRBJ2-1

CDR3nt: TGTGCCAGCGGTTATCAGCCCCAGCATTTT
CDR3aa: CASGYQPQHF
d_gene: NA
v_gene: TRBV2
abundance: NA
j_gene: TRBJ1-5

CDR3nt: TGCGCCAGCAGCTTGTGGGGGGAGCGGAATGCGTATGGCTACACCTTC
CDR3aa: CASSLWGERNAYGYTF
d_gene: NA
v_gene: TRBV5-1
abundance: few
j_gene: TRBJ1-2

CDR3nt: TGTGCCAGCAGTTCAGAGGGGCGCTACACCTTC
CDR3aa: CASSSEGRYTF
d_gene: NA
v_gene: TRBV6-6
abundance: NA
j_gene: TRBJ1-2

CDR3nt: TGTGCCAGCAGTGGACTAGCGGGGGGCCTTCGCACAGATACGCAGTATTTT
CDR3aa: CASSGLAGGLRTDTQYF
d_gene: TRBD2
v_gene: TRBV2
abundance: NA
j_gene: TRBJ2-3

CDR3nt: TGTGCCAGCAGCTCCCGGGACAGGGGTAACACTGAAGCTTTCTTT
CDR3aa: CASSSRDRGNTEAFF
d_gene: TRBD1
v_gene: TRBV11-2
abundance: medium-sized
j_gene: TRBJ1-1

CDR3nt: TGTGCCAGCAGCCGGATCCGCGACTTTGAGACCCAGTACTTC
CDR3aa: CASSRIRDFETQYF
d_gene: NA
v_gene: TRBV5-4
abundance: few
j_gene: TRBJ2-5

CDR3nt: TGTGCCAGCAGTTACTTAAACATTCAGTACTTC
CDR3aa: CASSYLNIQYF
d_gene: NA
v_gene: TRBV6-6
abundance: few
j_gene: TRBJ2-4

CDR3nt: TGTGCCAGCAGCTTAGCGCTCGGGTACGAGCAGTACTTC
CDR3aa: CASSLALGYEQYF
d_gene: NA
v_gene: TRBV7-2
abundance: few
j_gene: TRBJ2-7

CDR3nt: TGTGCCAGCAAGCGAGAGGGGGCCTTAGCTAACTATGGCTACACCTTC
CDR3aa: CASKREGALANYGYTF
d_gene: TRBD1
v_gene: TRBV11-2
abundance: NA
j_gene: TRBJ1-2